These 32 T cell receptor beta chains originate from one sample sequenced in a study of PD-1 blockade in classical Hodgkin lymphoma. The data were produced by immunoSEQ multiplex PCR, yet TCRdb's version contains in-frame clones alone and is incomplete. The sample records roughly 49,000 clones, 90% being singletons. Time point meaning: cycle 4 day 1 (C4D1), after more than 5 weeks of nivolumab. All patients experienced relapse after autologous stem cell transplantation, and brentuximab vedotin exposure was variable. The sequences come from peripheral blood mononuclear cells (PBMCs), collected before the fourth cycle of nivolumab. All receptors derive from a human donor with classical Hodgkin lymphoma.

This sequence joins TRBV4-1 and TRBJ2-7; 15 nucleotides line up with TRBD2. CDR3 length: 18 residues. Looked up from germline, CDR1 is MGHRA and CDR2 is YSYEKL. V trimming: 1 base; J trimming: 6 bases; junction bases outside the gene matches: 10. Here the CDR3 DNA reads TGCGCCAGCAGCCAAGTCGATATGGGACTAGCGGGAGGAGGCGAGCAGTACTTC. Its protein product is CASSQVDMGLAGGGEQYF.

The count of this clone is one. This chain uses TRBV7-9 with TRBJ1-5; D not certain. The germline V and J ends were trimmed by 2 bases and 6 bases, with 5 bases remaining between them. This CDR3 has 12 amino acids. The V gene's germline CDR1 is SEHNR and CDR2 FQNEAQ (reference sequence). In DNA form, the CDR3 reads TGTGCCAGCAGCTTAAACGGTCAGCCCCAGCATTTT. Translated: CASSLNGQPQHF.

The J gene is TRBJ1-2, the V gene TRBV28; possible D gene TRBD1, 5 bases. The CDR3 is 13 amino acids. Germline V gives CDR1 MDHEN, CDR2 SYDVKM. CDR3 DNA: TGTGCTACTGCAGGGTTCAGGGATTATGGCTACACCTTC. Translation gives CATAGFRDYGYTF.

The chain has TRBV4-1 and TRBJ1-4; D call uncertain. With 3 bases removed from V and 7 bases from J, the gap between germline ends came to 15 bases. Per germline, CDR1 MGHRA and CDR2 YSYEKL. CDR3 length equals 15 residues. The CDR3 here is CASSHHTEGAEKLFF. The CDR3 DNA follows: TGCGCCAGCAGCCACCATACGGAGGGCGCTGAAAAACTGTTTTTT.

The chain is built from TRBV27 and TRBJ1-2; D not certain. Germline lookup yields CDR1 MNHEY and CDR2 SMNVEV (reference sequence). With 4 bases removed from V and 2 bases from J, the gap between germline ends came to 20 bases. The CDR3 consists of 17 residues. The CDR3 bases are TGTGCCAGCAGTTCCAACAGAGCAAGGCTAGAGAACTATGGCTACACCTTC. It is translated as CASSSNRARLENYGYTF.

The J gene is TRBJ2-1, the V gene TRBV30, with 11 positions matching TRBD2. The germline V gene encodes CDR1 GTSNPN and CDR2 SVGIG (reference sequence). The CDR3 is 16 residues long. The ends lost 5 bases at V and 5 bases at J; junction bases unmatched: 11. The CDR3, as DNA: TGTGCCTGGCGCAAAACTTCGGGACTAGCGGACAATGAGCAGTTCTTC. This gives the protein CAWRKTSGLADNEQFF.

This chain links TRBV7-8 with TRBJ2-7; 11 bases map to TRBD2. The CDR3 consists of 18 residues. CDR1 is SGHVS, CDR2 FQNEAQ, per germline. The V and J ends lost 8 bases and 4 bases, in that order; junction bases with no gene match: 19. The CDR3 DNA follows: TGTGCCAGCTCGAAAGTCAGCCGCGGGACTAGCGGAAAATACGAGCAGTACTTC. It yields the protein CASSKVSRGTSGKYEQYF.

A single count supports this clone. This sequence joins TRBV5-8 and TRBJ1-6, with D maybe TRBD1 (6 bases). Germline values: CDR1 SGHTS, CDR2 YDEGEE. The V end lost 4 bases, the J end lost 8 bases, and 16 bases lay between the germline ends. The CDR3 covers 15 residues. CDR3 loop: CASSPGWGLDSPLHF. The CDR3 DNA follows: TGTGCCAGCAGCCCGGGATGGGGGCTCGATTCACCCCTCCACTTT.

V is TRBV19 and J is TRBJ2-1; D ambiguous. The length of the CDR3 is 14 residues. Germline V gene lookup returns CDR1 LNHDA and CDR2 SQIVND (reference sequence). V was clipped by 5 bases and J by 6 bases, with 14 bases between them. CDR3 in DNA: TGTGCCAGTAGTTCTAGTGTTCTCTCCAATGAGCAGTTCTTC. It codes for CASSSSVLSNEQFF.

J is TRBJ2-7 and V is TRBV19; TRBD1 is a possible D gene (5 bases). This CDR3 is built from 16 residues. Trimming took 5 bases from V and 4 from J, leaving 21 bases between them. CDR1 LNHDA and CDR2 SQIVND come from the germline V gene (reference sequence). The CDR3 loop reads CASSSSLMRTKYEQYF. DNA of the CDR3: TGTGCCAGTAGTTCCTCTCTGATGCGGACAAAATACGAGCAGTACTTC.

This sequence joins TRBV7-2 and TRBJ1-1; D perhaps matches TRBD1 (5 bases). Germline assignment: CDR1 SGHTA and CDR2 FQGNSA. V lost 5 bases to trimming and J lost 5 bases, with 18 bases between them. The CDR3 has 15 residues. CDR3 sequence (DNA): TGTGCCAGCAGCACTGGACACGGTGGATGGACTGAAGCTTTCTTT. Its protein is CASSTGHGGWTEAFF.

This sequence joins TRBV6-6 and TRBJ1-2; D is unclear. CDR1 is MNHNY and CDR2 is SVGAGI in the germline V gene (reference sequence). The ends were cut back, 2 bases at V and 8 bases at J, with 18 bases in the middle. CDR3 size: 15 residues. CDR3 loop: CASSYDRTALLGYTF. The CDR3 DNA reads TGTGCCAGCAGTTACGACCGGACGGCCCTTTTGGGCTACACCTTC.

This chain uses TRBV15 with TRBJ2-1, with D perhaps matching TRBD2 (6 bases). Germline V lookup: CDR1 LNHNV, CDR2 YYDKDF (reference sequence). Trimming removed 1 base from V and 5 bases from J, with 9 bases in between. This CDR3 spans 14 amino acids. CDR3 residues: CATSRAGGNNEQFF. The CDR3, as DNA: TGTGCCACCAGCAGAGCTGGGGGGAACAATGAGCAGTTCTTC.

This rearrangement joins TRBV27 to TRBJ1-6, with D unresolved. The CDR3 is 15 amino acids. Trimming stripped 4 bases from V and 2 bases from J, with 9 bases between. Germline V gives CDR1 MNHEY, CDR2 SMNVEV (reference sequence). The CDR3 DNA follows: TGTGCCAGCAGTTCCACCCAGGCCTATAATTCACCCCTCCACTTT. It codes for CASSSTQAYNSPLHF.

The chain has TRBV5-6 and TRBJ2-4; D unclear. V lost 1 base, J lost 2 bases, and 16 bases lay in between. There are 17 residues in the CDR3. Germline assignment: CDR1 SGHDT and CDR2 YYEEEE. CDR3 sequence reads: CASSLSWVPTPKNIQYF. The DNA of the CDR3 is TGTGCCAGCAGCTTGTCATGGGTCCCGACTCCCAAAAACATTCAGTACTTC. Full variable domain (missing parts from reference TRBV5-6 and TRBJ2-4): DAGVTQSPTHLIKTRGQQVTLRCSPKSGHDTVSWYQQALGQGPQFIFQYYEEEERQRGNFPDRFSGHQFPNYSSELNVNALLLGDSALYLCASSLSWVPTPKNIQYFGAGTRLSVL.

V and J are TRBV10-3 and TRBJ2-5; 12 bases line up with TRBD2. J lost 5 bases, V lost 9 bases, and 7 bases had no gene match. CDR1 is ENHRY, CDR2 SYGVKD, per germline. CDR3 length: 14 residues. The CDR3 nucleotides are TGTGCCATGTCTAGCGGGAGGGCCGATGAGACCCAGTACTTC. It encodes CAMSSGRADETQYF.

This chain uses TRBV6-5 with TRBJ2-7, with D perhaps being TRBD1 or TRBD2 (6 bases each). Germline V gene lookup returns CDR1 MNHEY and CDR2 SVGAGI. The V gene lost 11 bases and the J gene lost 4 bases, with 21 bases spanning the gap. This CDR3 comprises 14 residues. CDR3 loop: CAAVRGVFPYEQYF. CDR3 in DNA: TGTGCCGCTGTAAGGGGGGTGTTCCCTTACGAGCAGTACTTC.

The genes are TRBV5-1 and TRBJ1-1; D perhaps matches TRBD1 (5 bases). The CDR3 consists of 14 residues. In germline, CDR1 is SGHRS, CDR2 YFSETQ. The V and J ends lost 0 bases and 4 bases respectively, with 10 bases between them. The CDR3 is CASSLDGGSTEAFF. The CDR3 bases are TGCGCCAGCAGCTTGGATGGGGGATCCACTGAAGCTTTCTTT.

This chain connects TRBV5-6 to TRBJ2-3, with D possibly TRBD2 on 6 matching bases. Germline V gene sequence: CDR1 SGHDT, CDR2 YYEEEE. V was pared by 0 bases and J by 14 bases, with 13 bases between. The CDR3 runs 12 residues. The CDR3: CASSLGPLAWYF. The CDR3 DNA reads TGTGCCAGCAGCTTGGGGCCCCTAGCGTGGTATTTT.

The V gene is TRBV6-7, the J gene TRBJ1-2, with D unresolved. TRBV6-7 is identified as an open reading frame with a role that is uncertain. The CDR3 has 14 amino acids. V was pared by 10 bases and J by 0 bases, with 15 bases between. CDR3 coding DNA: TGTGCCACCCCGGACGAACGACCTAACTATGGCTACACCTTC. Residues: CATPDERPNYGYTF.

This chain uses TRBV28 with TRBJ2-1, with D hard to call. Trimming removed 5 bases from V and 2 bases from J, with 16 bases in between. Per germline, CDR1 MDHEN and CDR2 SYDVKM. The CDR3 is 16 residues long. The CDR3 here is CASSRLSVTPYNEQFF. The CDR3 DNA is TGTGCCAGCAGTCGCCTTTCAGTAACCCCCTACAATGAGCAGTTCTTC.

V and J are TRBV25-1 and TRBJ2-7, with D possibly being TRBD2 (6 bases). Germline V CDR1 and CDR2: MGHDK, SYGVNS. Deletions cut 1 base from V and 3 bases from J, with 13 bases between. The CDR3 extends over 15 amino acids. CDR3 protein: CASSEFASAHYEQYF. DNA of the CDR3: TGTGCCAGCAGTGAATTTGCTAGCGCCCACTACGAGCAGTACTTC.

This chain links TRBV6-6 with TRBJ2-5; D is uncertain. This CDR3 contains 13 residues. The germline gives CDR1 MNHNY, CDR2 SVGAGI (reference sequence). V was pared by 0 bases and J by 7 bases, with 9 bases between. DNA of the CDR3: TGTGCCAGCAGTTACTCGAATTCGCGGACCCAGTACTTC. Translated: CASSYSNSRTQYF.

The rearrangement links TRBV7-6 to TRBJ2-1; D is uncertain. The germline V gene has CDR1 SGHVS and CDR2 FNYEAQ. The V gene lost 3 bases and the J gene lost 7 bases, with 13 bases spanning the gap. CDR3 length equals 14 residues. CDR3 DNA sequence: TGTGCCAGCAGCTTGGCAGGAGTCGAAAATGAGCAGTTCTTC. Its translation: CASSLAGVENEQFF.

Here the CDR3 DNA reads TGCAGCGTTGGAATAGGGGTTACAGATACGCAGTATTTT. This codes for CSVGIGVTDTQYF. The chain joins TRBV29-1 to TRBJ2-3, with D possibly TRBD1 on 5 matching bases. Germline V CDR1 and CDR2: SQVTM, ANQGSEA. V shed 4 bases and J shed 3 bases, with 11 bases lying between them. This CDR3 region has 13 residues.

This CDR3 is CASSYSYHGTITEAFF. The CDR3 DNA reads TGTGCCAGCAGTTACTCGTATCACGGGACAATAACTGAAGCTTTCTTT. This chain joins TRBV6-5 and TRBJ1-1, with D possibly matching TRBD1 (6 bases). V was pared by 0 bases and J by 5 bases, with 16 bases between. This CDR3 is built from 16 residues. Germline V gene data show CDR1 as MNHEY and CDR2 as SVGAGI.

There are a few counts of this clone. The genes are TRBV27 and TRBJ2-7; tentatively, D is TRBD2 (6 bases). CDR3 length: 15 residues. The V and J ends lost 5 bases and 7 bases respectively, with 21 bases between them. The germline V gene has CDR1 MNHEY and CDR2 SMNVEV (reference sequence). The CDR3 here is CASSQIGRGLWEQYF. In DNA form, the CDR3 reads TGTGCCAGCAGTCAAATCGGGCGGGGACTGTGGGAGCAGTACTTC.

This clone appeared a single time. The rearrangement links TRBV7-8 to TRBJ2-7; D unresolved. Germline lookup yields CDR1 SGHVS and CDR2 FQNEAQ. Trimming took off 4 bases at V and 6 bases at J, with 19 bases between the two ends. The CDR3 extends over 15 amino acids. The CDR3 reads CASSSRVLKSGEQYF. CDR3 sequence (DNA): TGTGCCAGCAGCTCCCGGGTCCTAAAATCGGGCGAGCAGTACTTC.

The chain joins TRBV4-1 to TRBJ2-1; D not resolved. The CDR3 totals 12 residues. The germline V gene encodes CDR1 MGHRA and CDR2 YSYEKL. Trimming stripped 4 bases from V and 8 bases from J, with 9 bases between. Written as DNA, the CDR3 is TGCGCCAGCAGCCGTTCCCTCCATGAGCAGTTCTTC. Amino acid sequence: CASSRSLHEQFF.

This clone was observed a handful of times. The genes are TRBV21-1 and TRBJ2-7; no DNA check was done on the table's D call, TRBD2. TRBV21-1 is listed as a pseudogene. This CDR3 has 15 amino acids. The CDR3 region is CASSNPETNSDEQYF. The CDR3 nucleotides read TGTGCCAGCAGCAATCCGGAGACTAATTCCGACGAGCAGTACTTC.

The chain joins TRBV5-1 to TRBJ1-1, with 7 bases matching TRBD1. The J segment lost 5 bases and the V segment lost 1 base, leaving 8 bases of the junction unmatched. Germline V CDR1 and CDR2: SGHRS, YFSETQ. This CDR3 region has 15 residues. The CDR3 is CASSLSGGRGTEAFF. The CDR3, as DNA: TGCGCCAGCAGCTTGTCAGGGGGAAGGGGTACTGAAGCTTTCTTT.

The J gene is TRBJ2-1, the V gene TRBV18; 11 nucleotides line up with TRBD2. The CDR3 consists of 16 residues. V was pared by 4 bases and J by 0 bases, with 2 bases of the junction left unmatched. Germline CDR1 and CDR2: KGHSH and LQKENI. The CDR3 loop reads CASSHTSGSSYNEQFF. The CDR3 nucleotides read TGTGCCAGCTCACACACTAGCGGGAGCTCCTACAATGAGCAGTTCTTC.